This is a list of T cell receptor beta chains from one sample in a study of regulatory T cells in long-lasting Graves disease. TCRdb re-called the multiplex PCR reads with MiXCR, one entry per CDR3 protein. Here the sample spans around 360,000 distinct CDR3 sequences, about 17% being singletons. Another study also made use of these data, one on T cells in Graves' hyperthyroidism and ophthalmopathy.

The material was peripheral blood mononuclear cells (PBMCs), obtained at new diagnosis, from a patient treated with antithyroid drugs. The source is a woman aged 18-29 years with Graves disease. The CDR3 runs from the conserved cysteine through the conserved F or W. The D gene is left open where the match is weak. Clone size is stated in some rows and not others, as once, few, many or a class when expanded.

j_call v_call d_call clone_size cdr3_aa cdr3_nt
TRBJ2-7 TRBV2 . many CASSWTPYEQYF TGTGCCAGCAGTTGGACCCCCTACGAGCAGTACTTC
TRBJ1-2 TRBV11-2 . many CASSLVSSAFSYTF TGTGCCAGCAGCTTAGTTTCATCCGCCTTCTCCTACACCTTC
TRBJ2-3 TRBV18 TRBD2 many CASSPKAGEADTQYF TGTGCCAGCTCACCTAAGGCGGGAGAGGCAGATACGCAGTATTTT
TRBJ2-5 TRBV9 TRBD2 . CASSDGTSGGAQETQYF TGTGCCAGCAGCGACGGGACTAGCGGGGGGGCCCAAGAGACCCAGTACTTC
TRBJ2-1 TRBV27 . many CASSPQVPIGYNEQFF TGTGCCAGCAGTCCTCAGGTCCCTATAGGTTACAATGAGCAGTTCTTC
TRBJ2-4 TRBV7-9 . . CASSFLGGEGYF TGTGCCAGCAGCTTTCTCGGGGGCGAGGGGTACTTC
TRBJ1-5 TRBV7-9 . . CASTQGAQGNQPQHF TGTGCCAGCACCCAAGGGGCTCAGGGCAATCAGCCCCAGCATTTT
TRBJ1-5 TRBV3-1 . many CASSQHPGNQPQHF TGTGCCAGCAGCCAGCATCCCGGCAACCAGCCCCAGCATTTT
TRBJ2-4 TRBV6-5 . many CASSYGGAKNIQYF TGTGCCAGCAGTTACGGAGGGGCCAAAAACATTCAGTACTTC
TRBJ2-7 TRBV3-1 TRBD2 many CASSQRVLAGVTAEQYF TGTGCCAGCAGCCAGAGGGTACTAGCGGGAGTAACAGCCGAGCAGTACTTC
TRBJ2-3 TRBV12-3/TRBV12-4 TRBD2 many CASSPGLAGVGRADTQYF TGTGCCAGCAGTCCCGGACTAGCGGGAGTCGGCCGGGCAGATACGCAGTATTTT
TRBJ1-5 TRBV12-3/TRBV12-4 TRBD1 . CASGDRANQPQHF TGTGCCAGCGGGGACAGGGCTAATCAGCCCCAGCATTTT
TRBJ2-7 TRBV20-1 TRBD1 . CSATGTDNYEQYF TGCAGTGCAACCGGGACAGACAACTACGAGCAGTACTTC
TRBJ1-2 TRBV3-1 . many CASSPDRIYGYTF TGTGCCAGCAGCCCCGACAGGATCTATGGCTACACCTTC
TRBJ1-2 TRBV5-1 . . CASAEQPDYGYTF TGCGCCAGTGCCGAACAACCGGATTATGGCTACACCTTC
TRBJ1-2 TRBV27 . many CASSPLVDYGYTF TGTGCCAGCAGTCCCCTAGTCGACTATGGCTACACCTTC
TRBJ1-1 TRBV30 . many CAWKHMNTEAFF TGTGCCTGGAAGCATATGAACACTGAAGCTTTCTTT
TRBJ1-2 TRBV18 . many CASSPKRTENYGYTF TGTGCCAGCTCACCAAAAAGGACGGAGAACTATGGCTACACCTTC
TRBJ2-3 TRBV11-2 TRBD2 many CASSSRGGSTDTQYF TGTGCCAGCAGCTCACGCGGGGGAAGCACAGATACGCAGTATTTT
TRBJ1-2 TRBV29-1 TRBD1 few CSAYRGTGGNYGYTF TGCAGCGCCTACCGGGGGACAGGGGGTAACTATGGCTACACCTTC
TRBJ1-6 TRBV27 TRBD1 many CASSLTGISPLHF TGTGCCAGCAGTTTGACAGGGATCTCACCCCTCCACTTT
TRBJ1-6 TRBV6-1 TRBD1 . CASSGRQGMSPLHF TGTGCCAGCAGTGGGCGACAGGGGATGTCACCCCTCCACTTT
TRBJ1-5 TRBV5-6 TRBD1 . CASSLQPGQGGNQPQHF TGTGCCAGCAGCCTGCAACCGGGACAGGGAGGCAATCAGCCCCAGCATTTT
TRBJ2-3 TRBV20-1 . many CSARDERPTDTQYF TGCAGTGCTAGGGACGAGAGACCCACAGATACGCAGTATTTT
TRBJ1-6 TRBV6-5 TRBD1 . CASSYNRDRASPLHF TGTGCCAGCAGTTACAACCGGGACAGGGCTTCACCCCTCCACTTT
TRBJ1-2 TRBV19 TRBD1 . CASTRDRGRGGGTGYTF TGTGCCAGTACACGGGACAGGGGGCGCGGTGGCGGGACTGGCTACACCTTC
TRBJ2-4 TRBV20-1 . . CSASGASRINYDQYF TGCAGTGCTAGTGGTGCCTCCAGAATAAACTACGATCAGTACTTC
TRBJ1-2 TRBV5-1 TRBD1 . CASSLEPGQGSYGYTF TGCGCCAGCAGCTTGGAGCCGGGACAGGGGAGCTATGGCTACACCTTC
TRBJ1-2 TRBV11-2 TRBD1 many CASSIQGGTGLDYGYTF TGTGCCAGCAGCATACAAGGCGGGACAGGGTTGGACTATGGCTACACCTTC
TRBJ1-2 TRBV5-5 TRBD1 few CASSLILGTGGVGGYTF TGTGCCAGCAGCTTAATATTGGGGACAGGGGGCGTAGGCGGCTACACCTTC
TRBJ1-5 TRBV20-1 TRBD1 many CSGSTGHSSNQPQHF TGCAGTGGGTCGACAGGGCACAGTAGCAATCAGCCCCAGCATTTT
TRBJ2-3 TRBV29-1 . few CSAEYGGSTDTQYF TGCAGCGCCGAGTATGGGGGAAGCACAGATACGCAGTATTTT
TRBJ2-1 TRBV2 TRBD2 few CASSSGPGTSGYNEQFF TGTGCCAGCAGCTCAGGCCCCGGGACTAGCGGGTACAATGAGCAGTTCTTC
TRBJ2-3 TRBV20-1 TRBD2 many CSAGPGTSGGGADTQYF TGCAGTGCCGGCCCCGGGACTAGCGGGGGCGGGGCAGATACGCAGTATTTT
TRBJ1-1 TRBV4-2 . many CASSHGSGNTEAFF TGTGCCAGCAGCCACGGATCGGGGAACACTGAAGCTTTCTTT
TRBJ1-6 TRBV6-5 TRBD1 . CASSYTGGGSPLHF TGTGCCAGCAGTTACACAGGGGGGGGGTCACCCCTCCACTTT
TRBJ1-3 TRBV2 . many CASSLGNTIYF TGTGCCAGCAGCTTGGGAAACACCATATATTTT
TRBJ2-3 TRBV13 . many CASSALGLGGDTQYF TGTGCCAGCAGCGCCCTTGGGCTAGGGGGAGATACGCAGTATTTT
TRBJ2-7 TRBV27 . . CASSLVGGPYEQYF TGTGCCAGCAGTTTGGTTGGGGGGCCTTACGAGCAGTACTTC
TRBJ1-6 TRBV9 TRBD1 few CASSPGDRSNSPLHF TGTGCCAGCAGCCCCGGGGACAGGAGTAATTCACCCCTCCACTTT
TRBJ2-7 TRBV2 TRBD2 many CASSGLAKSREQYF TGTGCCAGCAGTGGACTAGCGAAATCCCGCGAGCAGTACTTC
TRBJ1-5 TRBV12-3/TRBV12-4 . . CASSPLTDNQPQHF TGTGCCAGCAGTCCGCTCACGGATAATCAGCCCCAGCATTTT
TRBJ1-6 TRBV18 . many CASSPSPGARISPLHF TGTGCCAGCTCACCATCTCCGGGGGCCCGAATTTCACCCCTCCACTTT
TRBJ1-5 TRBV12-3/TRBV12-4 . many CASKSRGARSNQPQHF TGTGCCAGCAAAAGCCGGGGAGCAAGAAGCAATCAGCCCCAGCATTTT